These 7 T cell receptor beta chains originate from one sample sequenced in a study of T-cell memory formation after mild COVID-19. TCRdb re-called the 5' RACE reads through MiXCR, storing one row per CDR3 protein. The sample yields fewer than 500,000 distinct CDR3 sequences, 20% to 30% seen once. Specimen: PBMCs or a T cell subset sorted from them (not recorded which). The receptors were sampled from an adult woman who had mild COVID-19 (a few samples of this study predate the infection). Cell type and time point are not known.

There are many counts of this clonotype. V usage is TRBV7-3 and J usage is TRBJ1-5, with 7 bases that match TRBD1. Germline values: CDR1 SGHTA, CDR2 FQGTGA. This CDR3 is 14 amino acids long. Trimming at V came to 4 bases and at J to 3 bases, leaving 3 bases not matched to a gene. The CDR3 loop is CASSSGTDNQPQHF. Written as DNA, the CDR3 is TGTGCCAGCAGCTCCGGGACAGACAATCAGCCCCAGCATTTT.

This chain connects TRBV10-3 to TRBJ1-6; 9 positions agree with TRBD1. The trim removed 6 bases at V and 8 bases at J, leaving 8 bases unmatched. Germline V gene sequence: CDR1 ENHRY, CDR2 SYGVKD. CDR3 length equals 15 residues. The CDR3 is CAISKQGARDSPLHF. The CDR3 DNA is TGTGCCATCAGCAAACAGGGGGCCCGGGATTCACCCCTCCACTTT.

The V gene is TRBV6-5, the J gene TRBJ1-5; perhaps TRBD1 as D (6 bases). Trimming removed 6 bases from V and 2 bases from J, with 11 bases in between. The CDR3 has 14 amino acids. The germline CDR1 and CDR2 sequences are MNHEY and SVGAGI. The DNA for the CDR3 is TGTGCCAGCAGCCCAGGGGTCGGCAATCAGCCCCAGCATTTT. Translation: CASSPGVGNQPQHF.

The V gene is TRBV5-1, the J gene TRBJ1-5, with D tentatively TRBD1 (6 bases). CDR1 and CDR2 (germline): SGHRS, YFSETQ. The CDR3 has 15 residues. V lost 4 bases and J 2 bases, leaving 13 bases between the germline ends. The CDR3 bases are TGCGCCAGCAGCGCGGGCCCAGGGGGCAATCAGCCCCAGCATTTT. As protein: CASSAGPGGNQPQHF.

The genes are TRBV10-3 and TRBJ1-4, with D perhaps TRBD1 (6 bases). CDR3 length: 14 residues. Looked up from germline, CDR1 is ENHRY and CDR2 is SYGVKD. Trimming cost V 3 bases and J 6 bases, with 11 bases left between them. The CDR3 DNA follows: TGTGCCATCAGTGACCCGGGGGCCGATGAAAAACTGTTTTTT. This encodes CAISDPGADEKLFF.

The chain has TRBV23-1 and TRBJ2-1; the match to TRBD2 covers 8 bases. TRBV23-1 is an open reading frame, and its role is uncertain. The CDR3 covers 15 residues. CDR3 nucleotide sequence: TGCGCTCAAGGGGAGACGGGAGGGGCCTACAATGAGCAGTTCTTC. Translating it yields CAQGETGGAYNEQFF.

The CDR3, as DNA: TGTGCCAGCAGCAGTACCTCAGGGCGATGGGATCCCTACGAGCAGTACTTC. This translates into CASSSTSGRWDPYEQYF. V gene TRBV7-9 combines with J gene TRBJ2-7, with a possible D match to TRBD1 (5 bases). CDR1 is SEHNR, CDR2 FQNEAQ, per germline (reference sequence). Between the trimmed V and J ends, which lost 5 bases and 2 bases, there was a span of 22 bases. The CDR3 is made up of 17 amino acids.